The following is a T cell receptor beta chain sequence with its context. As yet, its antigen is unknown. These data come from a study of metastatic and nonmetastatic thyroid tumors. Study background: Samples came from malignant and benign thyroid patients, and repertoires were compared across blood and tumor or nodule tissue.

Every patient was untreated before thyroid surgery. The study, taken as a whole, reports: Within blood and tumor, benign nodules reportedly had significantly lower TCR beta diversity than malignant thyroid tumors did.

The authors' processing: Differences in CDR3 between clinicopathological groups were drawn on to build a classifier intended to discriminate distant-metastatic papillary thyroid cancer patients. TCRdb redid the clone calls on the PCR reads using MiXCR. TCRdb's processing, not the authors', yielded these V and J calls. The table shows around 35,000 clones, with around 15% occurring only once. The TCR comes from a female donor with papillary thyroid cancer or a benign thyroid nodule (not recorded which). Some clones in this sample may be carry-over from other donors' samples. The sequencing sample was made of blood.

The CDR3 is CASSLLRAGLGTDTQYF. The CDR3 DNA follows: TGTGCCAGCAGCTTACTACGAGCCGGACTAGGCACAGATACGCAGTATTTT. V and J are TRBV11-2 and TRBJ2-3, with 7 bases fitting TRBD2. This CDR3 contains 17 residues. Germline loops: CDR1 SGHAT, CDR2 FQNNGV. V was clipped by 2 bases and J by 1 base; unmatched bases: 9.